These 20 T cell receptor beta chains share one sample of origin, sequenced in a study of shared clonotypes between healthy human individuals. Sequenced by immunoSEQ multiplex PCR; TCRdb stores in-frame clones only, minus some. This table has more than 850,000 clones, 78% appearing once. The sample was memory CD4+ T cells from PBMCs. This sample's subset: CD45RA-negative fraction. These receptors originate from a man aged 18 to 30 in good health. Some clones in this sample may be carry-over from other donors' samples.

A remark on this clone: This is likely a read error, given that the CDR3 carries no conserved phenylalanine or tryptophan at its end. The DNA is omitted, as the CDR3 cannot be located on it reliably, and the CDR3 follows TCRdb's listing. The gene calls are TRBV20-1 and TRBJ2-3. The CDR3 length equals 10 residues, ends included. CDR1 and CDR2 (germline): DFQATT, SNEGSKA (reference sequence). The CDR3 is CSADTGTLKM.

The V call is TRBV28, the J call TRBJ2-1; maybe TRBD1 (6 bases). Germline V gene lookup returns CDR1 MDHEN and CDR2 SYDVKM. V gave up 5 bases and J gave up 7 bases, with 18 bases separating them. The CDR3 runs to 15 residues. The CDR3 nucleotides are TGTGCCAGCAGTCCCCGCACAGGGATTGTGAATGAGCAGTTCTTC. Protein: CASSPRTGIVNEQFF.

Note on this clone: Other DNA sequences within the sample encode an identical CDR3. The chain employs TRBV28 and TRBJ1-2; tentative D call: TRBD1 (6 bases). This CDR3 region has 12 residues. The V gene's germline CDR1 is MDHEN and CDR2 SYDVKM. V dropped 3 bases and J dropped 7 bases, with 9 bases sitting between them. The CDR3 DNA reads TGTGCCAGCAGTTTGGGAGGGGGTGGCTACACCTTC. Translation: CASSLGGGGYTF.

This chain joins TRBV5-1 and TRBJ1-4; no definite D call. Germline CDR1 is SGHRS and CDR2 is YFSETQ. CDR3 length equals 13 residues. Trimming removed 3 bases at V and 8 bases at J, with 11 bases between. CDR3 coding DNA: TGCGCCAGCAGCTATGGGTCGGAGGAAAAACTGTTTTTT. Amino acids: CASSYGSEEKLFF.

The chain uses TRBV29-1 and TRBJ1-1, with D uncertain. CDR1 is SQVTM and CDR2 is ANQGSEA in the germline V gene. Trimming cost V 3 bases and J 4 bases, with 6 bases left between them. This CDR3 has 11 amino acids. The CDR3 DNA follows: TGCAGCGTTGATCCAGGCACTGAAGCTTTCTTT. Protein product: CSVDPGTEAFF.

This chain uses TRBV18 with TRBJ1-1; 12 nucleotides agree with TRBD1. The CDR3 spans 17 residues. J gave up 5 bases and V 5 bases, and 12 bases lay outside the gene matches. The germline V gene encodes CDR1 KGHSH and CDR2 LQKENI. Here the CDR3 reads CASSMRGQGALETEAFF. The CDR3 nucleotides read TGTGCCAGCTCAATGAGGGGACAGGGGGCGCTTGAGACTGAAGCTTTCTTT.

This clone was seen once. The rearrangement uses TRBV6-5 and TRBJ2-1, with D uncertain. Germline CDR1 reads MNHEY; CDR2 reads SVGAGI. The CDR3 length is 14 residues. Trimming pared 8 bases from V and 1 base from J, leaving 12 bases between. CDR3 bases: TGTGCCAGCGGAAGAGGCCCGTCCTACAATGAGCAGTTCTTC. Amino acid sequence: CASGRGPSYNEQFF.

The rearrangement joins TRBV4-1 to TRBJ2-2, with 11 bases aligning to TRBD2. The CDR3 covers 17 residues. Germline CDR1 reads MGHRA; CDR2 reads YSYEKL. Trimming removed 2 bases from V and 6 bases from J; junction bases left unmatched: 8. This CDR3 is CASSQFPPSGGSGELFF. The CDR3 DNA reads as TGCGCCAGCAGCCAATTTCCACCTAGCGGGGGGTCCGGGGAGCTGTTTTTT.

The chain has TRBV28 and TRBJ2-1; perhaps TRBD1 as D (6 bases). The CDR3 covers 12 residues. Germline loops: CDR1 MDHEN, CDR2 SYDVKM. Trimming stripped 6 bases from V and 6 bases from J, with 9 bases between. CDR3 sequence (DNA): TGTGCCAGCAGCAGGGGTTCCAATGAGCAGTTCTTC. Amino acid sequence: CASSRGSNEQFF.

On this clone: A far larger clone lies a single base away; this is likely a read error. The sample holds other DNA sequences that translate to the same CDR3. The rearrangement links TRBV7-9 to TRBJ1-5; D uncertain. This CDR3 spans 12 amino acids. The V gene's germline CDR1 is SEHNR and CDR2 FQNEAQ (reference sequence). Trimming took 3 bases from V and 5 from J, leaving 5 bases between them. CDR3 in DNA: TGTGCCAGCAGCTTGGATGATCAGCCCCAGCATTTT. Amino acid sequence: CASSLDDQPQHF. The full variable domain, completed using reference TRBV7-9 and TRBJ1-5, is DTGVSQNPRHKITKRGQNVTFRCDPISEHNRLYWYRQTLGQGPEFLTYFQNEAQLEKSRLLSDRFSAERPKGSFSTLEIQRTEQGDSAMYLCASSLDDQPQHFGDGTRLSIL.

In its sample, this clone was seen once. The chain joins TRBV6-5 to TRBJ2-7; TRBD2 agrees at 9 bases. The ends lost 6 bases at V and 6 bases at J; junction bases unmatched: 9. CDR3 length: 14 amino acids. Germline loops: CDR1 MNHEY, CDR2 SVGAGI. The CDR3 coding sequence is TGTGCCAGCAGGAGGGGACTAGCCGAATCCGAGCAGTACTTC. The encoded protein is CASRRGLAESEQYF.

This sequence joins TRBV5-1 and TRBJ2-1; TRBD2 aligns across 9 bases. Germline V gene lookup returns CDR1 SGHRS and CDR2 YFSETQ. The CDR3 length is 17 residues. J was trimmed by 0 bases and V by 5 bases; bases with no gene match: 9. The CDR3 loop is CASSGVAGVSSYNEQFF. The CDR3 nucleotides read TGCGCCAGCAGTGGCGTAGCGGGGGTGAGCTCCTACAATGAGCAGTTCTTC.

V and J are TRBV11-3 and TRBJ2-7; maybe TRBD2 (6 bases). Germline assignment: CDR1 SGHNT and CDR2 YENEEA. The CDR3 has 14 amino acids. V shed 5 bases and J shed 2 bases, with 13 bases lying between them. CDR3 protein: CASSAGPNTYEQYF. The DNA for the CDR3 is TGTGCCAGCAGCGCGGGACCGAACACCTACGAGCAGTACTTC.

The chain joins TRBV4-2 to TRBJ2-1, with 7 nucleotides matching TRBD2. CDR1 LGHNA and CDR2 YNFKEQ come from the germline V gene. This CDR3 has 20 residues. J lost 4 bases, V lost 0 bases, and 18 bases had no gene match. Written as DNA, the CDR3 is TGTGCCAGCAGCCAAGAACGCCCTCCACGATTCGAGCGGGATTACAATGAGCAGTTCTTC. It is translated as CASSQERPPRFERDYNEQFF.

The J gene is TRBJ1-1, the V gene TRBV5-1; 7 bases agree with TRBD1. CDR3 length: 15 amino acids. The V and J ends lost 4 bases and 3 bases, in that order; junction bases with no gene match: 9. Germline CDR1 SGHRS, CDR2 YFSETQ. CDR3 nucleotide sequence: TGCGCCAGCAGCCGGGGCACAGGGGCCTACACTGAAGCTTTCTTT. This gives the protein CASSRGTGAYTEAFF.

This chain connects TRBV7-3 to TRBJ2-1, with D perhaps matching TRBD1 or TRBD2 (5 bases each). CDR3 length: 16 residues. The V end lost 1 base, the J end lost 10 bases, and 20 bases lay between the germline ends. Germline assignment: CDR1 SGHTA and CDR2 FQGTGA. CDR3 sequence reads: CASSLRGSVPSGEQFF. CDR3 nucleotide sequence: TGTGCCAGCAGCTTAAGGGGGAGCGTCCCGTCCGGGGAGCAGTTCTTC. Based on the CDR3 plus reference TRBV7-3 and TRBJ2-1, the full variable domain is GAGVSQTPSNKVTEKGKYVELRCDPISGHTALYWYRQSLGQGPEFLIYFQGTGAADDSGLPNDRFFAVRPEGSVSTLKIQRTERGDSAVYLCASSLRGSVPSGEQFFGPGTRLTVL.

The chain uses TRBV5-1 and TRBJ1-4; 7 positions match TRBD1. The CDR3 totals 16 residues. J lost 4 bases, V lost 1 base, and 7 bases had no gene match. CDR1 and CDR2 from the germline V gene are SGHRS and YFSETQ. This CDR3 is CASSLTGALGNEKLFF. In DNA form, the CDR3 reads TGCGCCAGCAGCTTGACAGGGGCTTTGGGTAATGAAAAACTGTTTTTT.

This clone was seen only once. Being one base from a much bigger clone, this may be a read error. The same CDR3 arises from other DNA sequences in this sample as well. The rearrangement links TRBV5-1 to TRBJ2-3, with no clear D. In germline, CDR1 is SGHRS, CDR2 YFSETQ. V was pared by 0 bases and J by 0 bases, with 5 bases between. The length of the CDR3 is 14 residues. The chain's CDR3 is CASSLATSTDTQYF. The DNA for the CDR3 is TGCGCCAGCAGCTTGGCGACTAGCACAGATACGCAGTATTTT.

V usage is TRBV5-1 and J usage is TRBJ1-4; D is unclear. Germline V CDR1 and CDR2: SGHRS, YFSETQ. V lost 4 bases and J lost 0, with 10 bases in between. This CDR3 is built from 15 residues. The CDR3 loop is CASSGLGTTNEKLFF. The CDR3 DNA follows: TGCGCCAGCAGCGGACTTGGGACAACTAATGAAAAACTGTTTTTT.

This clone was observed a few times. This sequence joins TRBV29-1 and TRBJ2-7, with 8 bases that match TRBD1. The CDR3 contains 14 residues. Germline V lookup: CDR1 SQVTM, CDR2 ANQGSEA. V lost 0 bases and J lost 7; bases outside the gene matches: 8. The CDR3 spells CSVEDRQGACEQYF. CDR3 sequence (DNA): TGCAGCGTTGAAGATCGGCAGGGGGCGTGTGAGCAGTACTTC.